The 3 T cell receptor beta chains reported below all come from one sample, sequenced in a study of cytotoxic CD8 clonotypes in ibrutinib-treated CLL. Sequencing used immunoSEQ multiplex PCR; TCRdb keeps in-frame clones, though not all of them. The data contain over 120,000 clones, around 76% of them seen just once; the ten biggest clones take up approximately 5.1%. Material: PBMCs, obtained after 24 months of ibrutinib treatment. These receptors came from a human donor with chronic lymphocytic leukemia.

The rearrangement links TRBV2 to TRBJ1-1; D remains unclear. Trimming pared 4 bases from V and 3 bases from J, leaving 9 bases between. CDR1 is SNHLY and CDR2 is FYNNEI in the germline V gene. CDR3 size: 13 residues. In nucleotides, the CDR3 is TGTGCCAGCAGTGGGAACGGAGACACTGAAGCTTTCTTT. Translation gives CASSGNGDTEAFF. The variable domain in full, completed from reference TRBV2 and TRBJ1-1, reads EPEVTQTPSHQVTQMGQEVILRCVPISNHLYFYWYRQILGQKVEFLVSFYNNEISEKSEIFDDQFSVERPDGSNFTLKIRSTKLEDSAMYFCASSGNGDTEAFFGQGTRLTVV.

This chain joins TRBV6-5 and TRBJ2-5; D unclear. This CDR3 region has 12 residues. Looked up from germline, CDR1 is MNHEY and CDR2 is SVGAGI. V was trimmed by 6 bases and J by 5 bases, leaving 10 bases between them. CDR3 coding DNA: TGTGCCAGCAGCCGAGTCCCGGAGACCCAGTACTTC. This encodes CASSRVPETQYF.

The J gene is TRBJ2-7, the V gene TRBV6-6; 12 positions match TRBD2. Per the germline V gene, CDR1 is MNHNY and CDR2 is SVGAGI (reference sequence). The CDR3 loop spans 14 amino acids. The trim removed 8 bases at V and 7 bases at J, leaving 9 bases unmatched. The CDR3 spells CASDRLAGVGEQYF. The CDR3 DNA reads TGTGCCAGCGACCGACTAGCGGGAGTTGGGGAGCAGTACTTC.